This TCR beta chain was sequenced during a study of blood T cell repertoires in COVID-19. Some clones are missing from TCRdb's copy, which holds only in-frame ones; the method was immunoSEQ multiplex PCR. In the table there are more than 70,000 clones, more than 60% of which are singletons. The V gene lost 1 base and the J gene lost 10 bases, with 5 bases spanning the gap. CDR1 is MGHRA and CDR2 is YSYEKL in the germline V gene. The CDR3 is made up of 12 amino acids. This clone was counted between two and nine times. V gene TRBV4-1 combines with J gene TRBJ1-6; D remains unclear. Sequencing was done on a sample of peripheral blood. The clonotype comes from a human donor in a cohort sampled during active COVID-19. As DNA, the CDR3 is TGCGCCAGCAGCCAAGCCGTCTCACCCCTCCACTTT. Translation gives CASSQAVSPLHF.